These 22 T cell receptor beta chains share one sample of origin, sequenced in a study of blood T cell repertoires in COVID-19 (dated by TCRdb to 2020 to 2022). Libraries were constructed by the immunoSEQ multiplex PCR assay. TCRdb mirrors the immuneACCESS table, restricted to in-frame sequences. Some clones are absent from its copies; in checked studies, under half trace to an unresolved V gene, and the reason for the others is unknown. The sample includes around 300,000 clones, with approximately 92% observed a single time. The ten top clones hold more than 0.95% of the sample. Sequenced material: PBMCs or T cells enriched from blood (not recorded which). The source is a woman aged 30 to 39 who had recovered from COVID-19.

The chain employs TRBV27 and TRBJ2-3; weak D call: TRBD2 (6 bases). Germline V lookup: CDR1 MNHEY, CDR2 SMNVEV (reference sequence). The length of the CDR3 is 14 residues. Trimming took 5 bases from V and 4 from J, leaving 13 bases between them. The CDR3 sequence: CASSIAAVADTQYF. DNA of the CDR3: TGTGCCAGCAGTATAGCGGCAGTGGCAGATACGCAGTATTTT.

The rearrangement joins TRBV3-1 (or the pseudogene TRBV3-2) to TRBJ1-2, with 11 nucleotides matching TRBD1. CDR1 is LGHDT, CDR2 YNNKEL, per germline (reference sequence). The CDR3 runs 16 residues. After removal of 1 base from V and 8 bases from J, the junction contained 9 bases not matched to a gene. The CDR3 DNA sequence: TGTGCCAGCAGCCAAGCCGACGGACAGGGGGCGCGCGGCTACACCTTC. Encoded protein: CASSQADGQGARGYTF.

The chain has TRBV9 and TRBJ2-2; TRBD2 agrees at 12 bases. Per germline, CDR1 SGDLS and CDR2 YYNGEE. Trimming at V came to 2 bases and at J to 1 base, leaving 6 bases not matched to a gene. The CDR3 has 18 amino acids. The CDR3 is CASSVQWTSGKNTGELFF. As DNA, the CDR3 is TGTGCCAGCAGCGTTCAGTGGACTAGCGGGAAGAACACCGGGGAGCTGTTTTTT.

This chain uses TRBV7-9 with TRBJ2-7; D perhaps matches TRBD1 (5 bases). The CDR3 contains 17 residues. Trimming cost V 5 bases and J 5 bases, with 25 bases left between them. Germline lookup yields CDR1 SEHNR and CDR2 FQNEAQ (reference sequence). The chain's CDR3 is CASSPYWGLSGAHEQYF. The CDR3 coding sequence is TGTGCCAGCAGCCCATACTGGGGCCTTTCTGGGGCCCACGAGCAGTACTTC. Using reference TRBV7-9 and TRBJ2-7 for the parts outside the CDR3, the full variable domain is DTGVSQNPRHKITKRGQNVTFRCDPISEHNRLYWYRQTLGQGPEFLTYFQNEAQLEKSRLLSDRFSAERPKGSFSTLEIQRTEQGDSAMYLCASSPYWGLSGAHEQYFGPGTRLTVT.

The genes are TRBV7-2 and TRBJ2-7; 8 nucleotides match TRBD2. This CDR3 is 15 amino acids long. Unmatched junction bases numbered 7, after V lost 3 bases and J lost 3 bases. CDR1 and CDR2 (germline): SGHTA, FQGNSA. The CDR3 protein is CASSFDSGTGYEQYF. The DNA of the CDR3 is TGTGCCAGCAGCTTTGATAGCGGGACCGGCTACGAGCAGTACTTC.

The CDR3 here is CASSSTPRNEQYF. In DNA, the CDR3 is TGTGCCAGCAGTTCCACCCCGAGAAACGAGCAGTACTTC. V gene TRBV27 combines with J gene TRBJ2-7, with D hard to call. This CDR3 is built from 13 residues. Per the germline V gene, CDR1 is MNHEY and CDR2 is SMNVEV (reference sequence). With 4 bases removed from V and 5 bases from J, the gap between germline ends came to 12 bases.

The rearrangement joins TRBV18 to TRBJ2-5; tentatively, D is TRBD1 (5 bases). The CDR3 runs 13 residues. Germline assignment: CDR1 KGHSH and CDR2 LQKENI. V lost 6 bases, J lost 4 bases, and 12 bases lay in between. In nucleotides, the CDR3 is TGTGCCAGCTCTAGATCTCAGGGAGAGACCCAGTACTTC. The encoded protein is CASSRSQGETQYF.

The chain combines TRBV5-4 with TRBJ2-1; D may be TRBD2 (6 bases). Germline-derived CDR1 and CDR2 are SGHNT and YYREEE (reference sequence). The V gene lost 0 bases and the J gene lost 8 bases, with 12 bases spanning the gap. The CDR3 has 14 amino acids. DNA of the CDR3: TGTGCCAGCAGCTTGGTCCTAGCGAGGGATGAGCAGTTCTTC. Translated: CASSLVLARDEQFF.

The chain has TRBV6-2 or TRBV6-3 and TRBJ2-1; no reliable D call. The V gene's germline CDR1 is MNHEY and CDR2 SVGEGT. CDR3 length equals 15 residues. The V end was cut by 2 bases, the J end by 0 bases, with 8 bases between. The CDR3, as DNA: TGTGCCAGCAGTTACCGGTCGAGCTCCTACAATGAGCAGTTCTTC. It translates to CASSYRSSSYNEQFF.

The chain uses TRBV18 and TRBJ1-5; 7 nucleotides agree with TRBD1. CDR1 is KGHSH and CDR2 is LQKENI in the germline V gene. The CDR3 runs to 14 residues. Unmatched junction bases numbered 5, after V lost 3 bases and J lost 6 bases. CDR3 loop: CASSPDRAVQPQHF. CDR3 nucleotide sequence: TGTGCCAGCTCACCTGACAGGGCCGTTCAGCCCCAGCATTTT.

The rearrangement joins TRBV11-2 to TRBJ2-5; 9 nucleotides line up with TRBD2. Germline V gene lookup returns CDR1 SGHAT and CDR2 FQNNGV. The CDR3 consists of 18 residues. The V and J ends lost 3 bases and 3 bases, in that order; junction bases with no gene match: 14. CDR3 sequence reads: CASSFLASGAILKETQYF. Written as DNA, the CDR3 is TGTGCCAGCAGCTTTTTGGCTAGCGGGGCGATATTAAAAGAGACCCAGTACTTC.

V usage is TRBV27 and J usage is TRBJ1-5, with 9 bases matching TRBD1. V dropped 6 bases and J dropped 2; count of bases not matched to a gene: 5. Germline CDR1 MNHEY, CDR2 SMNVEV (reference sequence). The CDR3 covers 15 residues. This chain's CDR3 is CASSHTGGGNQPQHF. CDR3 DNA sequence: TGTGCCAGCAGCCACACAGGGGGCGGCAATCAGCCCCAGCATTTT.

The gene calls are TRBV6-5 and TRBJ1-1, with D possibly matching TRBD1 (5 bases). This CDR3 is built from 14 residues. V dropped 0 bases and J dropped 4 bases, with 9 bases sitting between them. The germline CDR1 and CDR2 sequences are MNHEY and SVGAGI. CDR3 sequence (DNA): TGTGCCAGCAGTTACTCGACCAGGGCCACTGAAGCTTTCTTT. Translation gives CASSYSTRATEAFF.

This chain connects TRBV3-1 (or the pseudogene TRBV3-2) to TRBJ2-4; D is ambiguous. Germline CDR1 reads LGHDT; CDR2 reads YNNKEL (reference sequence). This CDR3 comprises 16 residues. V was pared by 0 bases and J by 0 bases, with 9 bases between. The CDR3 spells CASSQDLSLAKNIQYF. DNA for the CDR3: TGTGCCAGCAGCCAAGATCTTTCACTAGCCAAAAACATTCAGTACTTC.

The CDR3 sequence is CASSLLGQFSTNEKLFF. DNA of the CDR3: TGTGCCAGCAGTTTACTGGGACAGTTTTCAACTAATGAAAAACTGTTTTTT. V usage is TRBV28 and J usage is TRBJ1-4; 7 bases are shared with TRBD1. This CDR3 is built from 17 residues. V dropped 2 bases and J dropped 0; count of bases not matched to a gene: 6. Germline V gene data show CDR1 as MDHEN and CDR2 as SYDVKM. Based on the CDR3 plus reference TRBV28 and TRBJ1-4, the full variable domain is DVKVTQSSRYLVKRTGEKVFLECVQDMDHENMFWYRQDPGLGLRLIYFSYDVKMKEKGDIPEGYSVSREKKERFSLILESASTNQTSMYLCASSLLGQFSTNEKLFFGSGTQLSVL.

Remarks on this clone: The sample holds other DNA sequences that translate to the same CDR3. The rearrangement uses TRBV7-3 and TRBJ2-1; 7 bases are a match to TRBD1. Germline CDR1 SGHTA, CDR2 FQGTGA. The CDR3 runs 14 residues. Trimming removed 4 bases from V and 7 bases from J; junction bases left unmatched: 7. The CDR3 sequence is CASSYYDRVNEQFF. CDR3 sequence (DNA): TGTGCCAGCAGCTATTACGACAGGGTTAATGAGCAGTTCTTC.

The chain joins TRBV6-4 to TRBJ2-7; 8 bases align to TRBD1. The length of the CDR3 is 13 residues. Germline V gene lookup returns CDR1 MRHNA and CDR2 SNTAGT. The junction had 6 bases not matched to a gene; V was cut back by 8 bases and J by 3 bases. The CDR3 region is CASDDRGHYEQYF. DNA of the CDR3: TGTGCCAGCGATGACAGGGGCCACTACGAGCAGTACTTC.

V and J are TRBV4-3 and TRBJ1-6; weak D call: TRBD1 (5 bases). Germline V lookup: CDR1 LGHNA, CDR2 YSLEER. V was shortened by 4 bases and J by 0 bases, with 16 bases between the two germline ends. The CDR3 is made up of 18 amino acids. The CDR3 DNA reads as TGCGCCAGCAGCCCACATGGGACTTCTAGCTCCTATAATTCACCCCTCCACTTT. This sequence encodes CASSPHGTSSSYNSPLHF.

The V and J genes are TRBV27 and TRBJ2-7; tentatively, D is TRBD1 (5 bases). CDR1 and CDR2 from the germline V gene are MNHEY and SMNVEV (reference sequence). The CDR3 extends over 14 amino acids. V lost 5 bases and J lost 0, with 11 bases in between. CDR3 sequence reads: CASSATVNSYEQYF. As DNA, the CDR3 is TGTGCCAGCAGTGCGACAGTAAACTCCTACGAGCAGTACTTC.

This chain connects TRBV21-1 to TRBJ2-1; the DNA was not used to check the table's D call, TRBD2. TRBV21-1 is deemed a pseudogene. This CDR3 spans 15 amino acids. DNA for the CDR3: TGTGCCAGCAGCAAGAAGGCTAGCGGGTTAAATGAGCAGTTCTTC. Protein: CASSKKASGLNEQFF.

The CDR3 coding sequence is TGTGCCAGCAGCCCCCTCAGTGCAGGGAGCACAGATACGCAGTATTTT. The encoded protein is CASSPLSAGSTDTQYF. V usage is TRBV9 and J usage is TRBJ2-3, with D tentatively TRBD1 (5 bases). The CDR3 contains 16 residues. The ends were cut back, 4 bases at V and 0 bases at J, with 15 bases in the middle. Looked up from germline, CDR1 is SGDLS and CDR2 is YYNGEE.

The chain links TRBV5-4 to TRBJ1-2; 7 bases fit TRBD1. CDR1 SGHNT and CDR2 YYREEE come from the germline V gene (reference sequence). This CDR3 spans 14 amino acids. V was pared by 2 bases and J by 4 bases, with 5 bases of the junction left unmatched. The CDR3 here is CASSLPDRAYGYTF. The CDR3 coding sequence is TGTGCCAGCAGCTTACCCGACAGGGCCTATGGCTACACCTTC.